Listed below are T cell receptor beta chains from one sample, sequenced in a study of blood T cells in healthy people across ages. TCRdb redid the calling of the 5' RACE reads with MiXCR, one entry per CDR3 protein. The repertoire holds around 1.7 million distinct CDR3 sequences, with 28% as singletons. The sequencing sample was made of blood. The receptors were sampled from a woman in her 30s in good health. Each CDR3 is given with its conserved first and last residue. The D gene is left open where the match is weak. Size values are once, few and many counts, or a class for expanded clones, and some rows have none.

>TRBJ2-5|TRBV5-1|NA|few
TGCGCCAGCAGCTTGGCCGGACAGACCCAAGAGACCCAGTACTTC
CASSLAGQTQETQYF
>TRBJ2-3|TRBV18|NA|NA
TGTGCCAGCTCAAACCTGGCGGTCATGGCCACAGATACGCAGTATTTT
CASSNLAVMATDTQYF
>TRBJ2-1|TRBV4-3|TRBD2|once
TGCGCCAGCAGCCAAGTACTAGCGTGGAATGAGCAGTTCTTC
CASSQVLAWNEQFF
>TRBJ2-5|TRBV20-1|NA|NA
TGCAGTGCTAGGGGCTCGGACCAAGAGACCCAGTACTTC
CSARGSDQETQYF
>TRBJ1-3|TRBV7-6|NA|few
TGTGCCAGCAGCTTACTTCGGACGGAAACCGGGGGGCCTGGAAACACCATATATTTT
CASSLLRTETGGPGNTIYF
>TRBJ1-2|TRBV24-1|NA|NA
TGTGCCACCAGTGATCGGGACAAAGGCTACACCTTC
CATSDRDKGYTF
>TRBJ1-1|TRBV7-2|NA|few
TGTGCCAGCAGCCTTCGGGACAATGAGGCTTTCTTT
CASSLRDNEAFF
>TRBJ2-7|TRBV29-1|NA|many
TGCAGCGTCGGTGGTCCGGGGGGCTCGTACGAGCAGTACTTC
CSVGGPGGSYEQYF
>TRBJ1-2|TRBV30|NA|NA
TGTGCCTGGACCACTGGCACGGGATACTATGGCTACACCTTC
CAWTTGTGYYGYTF
>TRBJ1-1|TRBV29-1|TRBD1|NA
TGCAGCGTTGAAGGACGGACAGGGAACACTGAAGCTTTCTTT
CSVEGRTGNTEAFF
>TRBJ2-6|TRBV28|TRBD2|few
TGTGCCACTGAGAGGGGACTAGCGGGAACTGGGGCCGACGTCCTGACTTTC
CATERGLAGTGADVLTF
>TRBJ2-3|TRBV20-1|NA|NA
TGCAGTGCTAGAGATCTCCCCAGGGACCCAGGGACAGATACGCAGTATTTT
CSARDLPRDPGTDTQYF
>TRBJ2-1|TRBV5-6|NA|NA
TGTGCCAGCGGCCGACAGGCCCTGCTGGGTGAGCAGTTCTTC
CASGRQALLGEQFF
>TRBJ2-1|TRBV5-1|NA|NA
TGCGCCAGCAGCTGGGGGGCTACGGATGAGCAGTTCTTC
CASSWGATDEQFF